The 25 T cell receptor beta chains below were found in one sample sequenced in a study of blood T cell repertoires in COVID-19. Libraries were prepared by immunoSEQ multiplex PCR; TCRdb keeps only in-frame clonotypes and omits some of them. The sample shows fewer than 45,000 clones, 78% of them seen only once. Sequenced: peripheral blood. The receptors shown here come from a man aged 55 to 70 with acute or convalescent COVID-19.

This clone was seen only once. This chain uses TRBV5-6 with TRBJ2-5, with 12 bases matching TRBD1. The V gene's germline CDR1 is SGHDT and CDR2 YYEEEE. The length of the CDR3 is 15 residues. V was clipped by 3 bases and J by 5 bases; unmatched bases: 5. CDR3 region: CASSSGQGARETQYF. The CDR3 DNA is TGTGCCAGCAGCTCGGGACAGGGGGCCCGGGAGACCCAGTACTTC.

This chain links TRBV6-1 with TRBJ2-1, with D unresolved. CDR3 length equals 17 residues. Germline V gene lookup returns CDR1 MNHNS and CDR2 SASEGT. Trimming stripped 2 bases from V and 0 bases from J, with 14 bases between. The CDR3 loop is CASSERLQTNSYNEQFF. The CDR3 DNA reads as TGTGCCAGCAGTGAAAGGTTACAGACGAACTCCTACAATGAGCAGTTCTTC.

The rearrangement joins TRBV27 to TRBJ2-3, with a weak D call TRBD2 (5 bases). This CDR3 is 15 amino acids long. In germline, CDR1 is MNHEY, CDR2 SMNVEV (reference sequence). V was clipped by 6 bases and J by 2 bases, with 15 bases between them. The CDR3 spells CASSLNEGHTDTQYF. DNA for the CDR3: TGTGCCAGCAGCCTTAACGAGGGCCACACAGATACGCAGTATTTT.

This clone appeared once. V is TRBV19 and J is TRBJ2-1; 7 nucleotides align to TRBD2. The V gene's germline CDR1 is LNHDA and CDR2 SQIVND (reference sequence). The CDR3 sequence is 15 residues long. V gave up 3 bases and J gave up 5 bases; unmatched junction bases: 7. As DNA, the CDR3 is TGTGCCAGTAGTATGAGAGGACTAGGCCACAATGAGCAGTTCTTC. Its translation is CASSMRGLGHNEQFF.

The V call is TRBV9, the J call TRBJ2-2, with D possibly matching TRBD2 (5 bases). This CDR3 comprises 13 residues. Germline V gene sequence: CDR1 SGDLS, CDR2 YYNGEE. Trimming removed 0 bases from V and 5 bases from J, with 5 bases in between. CDR3 protein: CASSVGGTGELFF. The CDR3 nucleotides read TGTGCCAGCAGCGTAGGAGGGACCGGGGAGCTGTTTTTT.

The CDR3 here is CSGREETQYF. The CDR3, as DNA: TGCAGCGGCCGAGAAGAGACCCAGTACTTC. This chain connects TRBV29-1 to TRBJ2-5; D is unresolved. This CDR3 contains 10 residues. V lost 7 bases and J 3 bases, leaving 6 bases between the germline ends. Germline CDR1 SQVTM, CDR2 ANQGSEA.

The chain uses TRBV24-1 and TRBJ2-7, with TRBD2 matching over 7 bases. CDR3 length: 18 residues. The trim removed 0 bases at V and 5 bases at J, leaving 15 bases unmatched. Germline values: CDR1 KGHDR, CDR2 SFDVKD. As DNA, the CDR3 is TGTGCCACCAGTGATTTGATTGGCGGGAGTTCCCATAAGGACGAGCAGTACTTC. Amino acid sequence: CATSDLIGGSSHKDEQYF.

V usage is TRBV10-1 and J usage is TRBJ2-1; 13 nucleotides agree with TRBD2. The V gene's germline CDR1 is WNHNN and CDR2 SYGVQD (reference sequence). Unmatched junction bases numbered 7, after V lost 6 bases and J lost 8 bases. This CDR3 comprises 15 residues. The CDR3 nucleotides read TGCGCCAGCAGGAAGGGACTAGCGGGACTCGATGAGCAGTTCTTC. Translating it yields CASRKGLAGLDEQFF.

This clone showed up just a few times. The chain carries TRBV25-1 and TRBJ2-4; 7 positions match TRBD1. The CDR3 is 15 amino acids. Germline loops: CDR1 MGHDK, CDR2 SYGVNS. V was pared by 4 bases and J by 8 bases, with 11 bases of the junction left unmatched. CDR3 residues: CASSALTGASDIQYF. CDR3 bases: TGTGCCAGCAGTGCCCTAACAGGGGCGTCGGACATTCAGTACTTC.

The chain links TRBV24-1 to TRBJ1-5; weak D call: TRBD1 (6 bases). The CDR3 covers 18 residues. Trimming cost V 3 bases and J 2 bases, with 19 bases left between them. Germline values: CDR1 KGHDR, CDR2 SFDVKD. For the CDR3, the DNA is TGTGCCACCAGTGATACGCCTACAGGGTACGGCGGCAATCAGCCCCAGCATTTT. Translating it yields CATSDTPTGYGGNQPQHF.

The genes are TRBV30 and TRBJ1-1, with a weak D call TRBD1 (5 bases). The CDR3 has 13 residues. Germline assignment: CDR1 GTSNPN and CDR2 SVGIG (reference sequence). The V end was cut by 5 bases, the J end by 1 base, with 11 bases between. The CDR3 nucleotides are TGTGCCTGGGAGGGACTAGGGAACACTGAAGCTTTCTTT. Translation gives CAWEGLGNTEAFF.

The rearrangement links TRBV5-1 to TRBJ2-6, with 7 positions matching TRBD1. Germline V gene sequence: CDR1 SGHRS, CDR2 YFSETQ. Unmatched junction bases numbered 5, after V lost 5 bases and J lost 0 bases. This CDR3 contains 16 residues. This CDR3 is CASRPNRGSGANVLTF. CDR3 in DNA: TGCGCCAGCAGACCGAACAGGGGCTCTGGGGCCAACGTCCTGACTTTC.

The rearrangement joins TRBV4-1 to TRBJ2-2, with 7 bases matching TRBD2. CDR3 length: 18 residues. Germline V CDR1 and CDR2: MGHRA, YSYEKL. V was clipped by 3 bases and J by 3 bases; unmatched bases: 13. The CDR3 here is CASSQVRTGTTDTGELFF. The CDR3 DNA reads TGCGCCAGCAGCCAGGTTAGAACCGGGACTACAGACACCGGGGAGCTGTTTTTT.

J is TRBJ1-1 and V is TRBV4-2, with 8 bases lining up with TRBD1. The CDR3 has 15 amino acids. Germline loops: CDR1 LGHNA, CDR2 YNFKEQ. V was clipped by 2 bases and J by 1 base; unmatched bases: 3. The CDR3 loop reads CASSQPGTGNTEAFF. DNA for the CDR3: TGTGCCAGCAGCCAACCAGGGACAGGGAACACTGAAGCTTTCTTT.

This rearrangement joins TRBV2 to TRBJ2-5, with TRBD2 matching over 10 bases. Germline V gene sequence: CDR1 SNHLY, CDR2 FYNNEI. The length of the CDR3 is 16 residues. V dropped 4 bases and J dropped 0; count of bases not matched to a gene: 5. The CDR3 bases are TGTGCCAGCAGTGGACTAGCGGGCTGGTACCAAGAGACCCAGTACTTC. Its protein is CASSGLAGWYQETQYF.

The CDR3 spells CASSLEQKGYTF. In DNA form, the CDR3 reads TGCGCCAGCAGCTTAGAACAAAAGGGCTACACCTTC. The genes are TRBV5-1 and TRBJ1-2, with D uncertain. Germline CDR1 SGHRS, CDR2 YFSETQ. V gave up 2 bases and J gave up 8 bases, with 10 bases separating them. The CDR3 sequence is 12 residues long.

This chain uses TRBV15 with TRBJ2-7; TRBD1 aligns across 10 bases. Germline V gene data show CDR1 as LNHNV and CDR2 as YYDKDF (reference sequence). The J segment lost 4 bases and the V segment lost 3 bases, leaving 3 bases of the junction unmatched. The CDR3 length is 14 residues. The CDR3: CATSRKGQGYEQYF. CDR3 sequence (DNA): TGTGCCACCAGCAGGAAGGGACAGGGGTACGAGCAGTACTTC.

This clone has a handful of counts. This chain's CDR3 is CASSLGRITGELFF. CDR3 nucleotides: TGTGCCAGCAGCTTAGGCAGGATCACCGGGGAGCTGTTTTTT. The chain employs TRBV11-2 and TRBJ2-2; no firm D call. The CDR3 extends over 14 amino acids. V gave up 1 base and J gave up 4 bases, with 7 bases separating them. Per the germline V gene, CDR1 is SGHAT and CDR2 is FQNNGV.

This chain links TRBV29-1 with TRBJ2-2; TRBD1 matches 11 bases. Germline lookup yields CDR1 SQVTM and CDR2 ANQGSEA. Unmatched junction bases numbered 5, after V lost 1 base and J lost 7 bases. The CDR3 contains 15 residues. The CDR3 loop reads CSVEGTGGNNGELFF. CDR3 coding DNA: TGCAGCGTTGAAGGGACAGGGGGCAATAACGGGGAGCTGTTTTTT.

Worth noting for this clone: Germline and junction disagree at one end, which may indicate a read error. The DNA of the CDR3 is TGTGCCAGCAGCATATTCCAGGGGCCCGAACCCGACTTC. It specifies CASSIFQGPEPDF. The chain uses TRBV28 and TRBJ1-2; weak D call: TRBD1 (6 bases). The CDR3 extends over 13 amino acids. Germline CDR1 reads MDHEN; CDR2 reads SYDVKM.

The chain combines TRBV19 with TRBJ2-1; the D gene is possibly TRBD1 (7 bases). Trimming removed 3 bases at V and 2 bases at J, with 11 bases between. The CDR3 length is 15 residues. CDR1 LNHDA and CDR2 SQIVND come from the germline V gene (reference sequence). CDR3 sequence (DNA): TGTGCCAGTAGTATGGAGGGGGCTACCTACAATGAGCAGTTCTTC. It is translated as CASSMEGATYNEQFF. Filled out from reference TRBV19 and TRBJ2-1, the complete variable domain reads DGGITQSPKYLFRKEGQNVTLSCEQNLNHDAMYWYRQDPGQGLRLIYYSQIVNDFQKGDIAEGYSVSREKKESFPLTVTSAQKNPTAFYLCASSMEGATYNEQFFGPGTRLTVL.

The chain is built from TRBV3-1 (or the pseudogene TRBV3-2) and TRBJ2-5; tentative D call: TRBD1 (6 bases). Germline V gene lookup returns CDR1 LGHDT and CDR2 YNNKEL (reference sequence). This CDR3 has 15 residues. Trimming left V 4 bases short and J 1 base short, with 13 bases between. The CDR3 spells CASSPPGAPQETQYF. DNA for the CDR3: TGTGCCAGCAGCCCACCAGGGGCACCCCAAGAGACCCAGTACTTC.

The rearrangement uses TRBV11-2 and TRBJ2-3; the match to TRBD2 covers 11 bases. The V gene end was trimmed by 2 bases and the J gene end by 5 bases; junction bases not matched to a gene: 6. This CDR3 comprises 16 residues. Germline V CDR1 and CDR2: SGHAT, FQNNGV. This CDR3 is CASSLLAGGLEDTQYF. CDR3 bases: TGTGCCAGCAGCTTACTAGCGGGAGGACTGGAAGATACGCAGTATTTT.

This clone showed up just once. V and J are TRBV5-4 and TRBJ2-5, with 9 bases lining up with TRBD2. CDR3 length: 17 residues. From germline, CDR1 is SGHNT and CDR2 YYREEE (reference sequence). J was trimmed by 4 bases and V by 6 bases; bases with no gene match: 16. As DNA, the CDR3 is TGTGCCAGCACCTCTCGGGGTAGCGGGAGACGTGGAGAGACCCAGTACTTC. The encoded protein is CASTSRGSGRRGETQYF.

This chain joins TRBV7-2 and TRBJ1-5; D gene ambiguous. The ends were cut back, 8 bases at V and 2 bases at J, with 16 bases in the middle. CDR1 and CDR2 from the germline V gene are SGHTA and FQGNSA. The CDR3 covers 15 residues. The CDR3 protein is CASAVGSLGNQPQHF. The CDR3 bases are TGTGCCAGCGCCGTGGGGAGTTTGGGCAATCAGCCCCAGCATTTT.